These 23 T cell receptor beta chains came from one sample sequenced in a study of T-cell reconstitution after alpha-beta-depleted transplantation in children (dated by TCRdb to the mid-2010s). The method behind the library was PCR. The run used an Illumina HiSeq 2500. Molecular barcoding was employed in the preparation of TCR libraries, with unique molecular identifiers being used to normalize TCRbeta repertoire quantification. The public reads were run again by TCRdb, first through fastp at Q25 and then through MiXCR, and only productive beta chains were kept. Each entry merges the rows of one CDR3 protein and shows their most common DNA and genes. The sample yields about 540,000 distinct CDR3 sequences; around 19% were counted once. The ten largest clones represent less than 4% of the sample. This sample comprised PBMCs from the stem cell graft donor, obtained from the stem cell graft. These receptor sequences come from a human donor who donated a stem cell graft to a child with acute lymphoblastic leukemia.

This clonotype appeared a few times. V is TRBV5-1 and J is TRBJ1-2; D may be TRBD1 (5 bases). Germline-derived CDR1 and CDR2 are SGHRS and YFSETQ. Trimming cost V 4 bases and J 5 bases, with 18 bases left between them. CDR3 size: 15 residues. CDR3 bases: TGCGCCAGCAGCCCGCAGGGTGCGGGCTTTTATGGCTACACCTTC. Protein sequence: CASSPQGAGFYGYTF.

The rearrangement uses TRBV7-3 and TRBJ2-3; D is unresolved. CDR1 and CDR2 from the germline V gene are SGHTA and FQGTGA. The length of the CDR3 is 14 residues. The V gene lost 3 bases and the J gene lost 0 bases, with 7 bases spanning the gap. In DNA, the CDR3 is TGTGCCAGCAGCTTTGCTCCAAGCACAGATACGCAGTATTTT. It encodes CASSFAPSTDTQYF.

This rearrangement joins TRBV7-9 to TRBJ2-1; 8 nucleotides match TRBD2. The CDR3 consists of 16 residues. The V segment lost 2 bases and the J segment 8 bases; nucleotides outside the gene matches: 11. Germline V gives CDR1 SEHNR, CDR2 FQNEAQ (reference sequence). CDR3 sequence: CASSLQAGGFLDEQFF. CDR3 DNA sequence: TGTGCCAGCAGCTTACAGGCGGGAGGTTTCCTCGATGAGCAGTTCTTC. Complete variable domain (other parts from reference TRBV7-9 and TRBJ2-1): DTGVSQNPRHKITKRGQNVTFRCDPISEHNRLYWYRQTLGQGPEFLTYFQNEAQLEKSRLLSDRFSAERPKGSFSTLEIQRTEQGDSAMYLCASSLQAGGFLDEQFFGPGTRLTVL.

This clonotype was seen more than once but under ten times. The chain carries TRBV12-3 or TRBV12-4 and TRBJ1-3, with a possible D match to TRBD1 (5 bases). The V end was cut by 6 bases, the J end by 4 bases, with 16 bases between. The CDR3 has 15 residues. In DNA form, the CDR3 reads TGTGCCAGCAGCCCCCTAGGGGCTGGGGGAAACACCATATATTTT. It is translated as CASSPLGAGGNTIYF.

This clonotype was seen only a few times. The CDR3 loop reads CSARRLAGGAYNEQFF. The CDR3 DNA reads as TGCAGTGCTCGGAGACTAGCGGGAGGTGCGTACAATGAGCAGTTCTTC. The chain joins TRBV20-1 to TRBJ2-1, with 13 bases matching TRBD2. This CDR3 region has 16 residues. Germline CDR1 is DFQATT and CDR2 is SNEGSKA (reference sequence). Unmatched junction bases numbered 8, after V lost 5 bases and J lost 4 bases.

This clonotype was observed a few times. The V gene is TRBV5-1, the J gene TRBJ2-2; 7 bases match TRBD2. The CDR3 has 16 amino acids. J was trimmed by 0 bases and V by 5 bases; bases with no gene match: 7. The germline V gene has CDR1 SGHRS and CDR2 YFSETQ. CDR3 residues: CASRRIAGANTGELFF. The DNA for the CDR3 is TGCGCCAGCAGAAGGATAGCGGGTGCGAACACCGGGGAGCTGTTTTTT.

The CDR3 region is CATAAYHGKDTGELFF. The CDR3 nucleotides are TGTGCCACAGCAGCTTATCACGGTAAAGACACCGGGGAGCTGTTTTTT. The rearrangement joins TRBV5-8 to TRBJ2-2; D call uncertain. Trimming took 9 bases from V and 3 from J, leaving 21 bases between them. The CDR3 runs to 16 residues. Germline CDR1 is SGHTS and CDR2 is YDEGEE.

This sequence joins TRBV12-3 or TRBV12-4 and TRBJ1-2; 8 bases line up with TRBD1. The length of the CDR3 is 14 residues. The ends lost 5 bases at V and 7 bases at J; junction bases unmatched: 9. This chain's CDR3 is CASSPAAGGSGYTF. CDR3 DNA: TGTGCCAGCAGTCCCGCGGCAGGGGGCTCTGGCTACACCTTC.

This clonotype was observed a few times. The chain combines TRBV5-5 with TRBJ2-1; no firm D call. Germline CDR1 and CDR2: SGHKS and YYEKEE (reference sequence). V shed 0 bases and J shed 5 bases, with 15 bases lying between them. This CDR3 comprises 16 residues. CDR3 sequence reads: CASSLGPYKTHNEQFF. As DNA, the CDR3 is TGTGCCAGCAGCTTGGGTCCCTACAAAACCCACAATGAGCAGTTCTTC.

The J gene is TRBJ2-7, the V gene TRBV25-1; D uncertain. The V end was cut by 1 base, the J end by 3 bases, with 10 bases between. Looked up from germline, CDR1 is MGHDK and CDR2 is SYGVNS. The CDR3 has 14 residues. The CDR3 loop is CASSESGRNYEQYF. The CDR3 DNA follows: TGTGCCAGCAGTGAATCTGGCAGGAACTACGAGCAGTACTTC.

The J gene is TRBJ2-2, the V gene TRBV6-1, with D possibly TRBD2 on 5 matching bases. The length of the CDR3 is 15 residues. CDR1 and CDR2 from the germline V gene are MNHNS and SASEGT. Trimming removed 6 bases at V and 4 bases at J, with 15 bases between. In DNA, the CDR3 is TGTGCCAGCAGCCGCCGGGGAGAATTCACCGGGGAGCTGTTTTTT. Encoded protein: CASSRRGEFTGELFF.

As DNA, the CDR3 is TGTGCCAGCAGTGAATTTTGGGGGAGCTCCTATAATTCACCCCTCCACTTT. Translation gives CASSEFWGSSYNSPLHF. This chain joins TRBV2 and TRBJ1-6, with TRBD1 as a possible D gene (5 bases). The germline V gene encodes CDR1 SNHLY and CDR2 FYNNEI. The CDR3 extends over 17 amino acids. V shed 2 bases and J shed 0 bases, with 11 bases lying between them.

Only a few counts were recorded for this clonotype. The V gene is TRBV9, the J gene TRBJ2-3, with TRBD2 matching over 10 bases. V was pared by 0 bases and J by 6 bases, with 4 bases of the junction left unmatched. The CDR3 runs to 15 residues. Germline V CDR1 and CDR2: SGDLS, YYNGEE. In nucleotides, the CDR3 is TGTGCCAGCAGCGTAGGTCTAGCGGGAGCCGATACGCAGTATTTT. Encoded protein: CASSVGLAGADTQYF.

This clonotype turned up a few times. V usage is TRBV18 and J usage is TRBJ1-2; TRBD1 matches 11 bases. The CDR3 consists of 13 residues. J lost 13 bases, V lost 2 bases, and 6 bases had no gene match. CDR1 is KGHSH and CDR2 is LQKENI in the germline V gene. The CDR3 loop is CASSPGTGGSSTF. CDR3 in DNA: TGTGCCAGCTCACCAGGGACAGGGGGGTCCAGCACCTTC.

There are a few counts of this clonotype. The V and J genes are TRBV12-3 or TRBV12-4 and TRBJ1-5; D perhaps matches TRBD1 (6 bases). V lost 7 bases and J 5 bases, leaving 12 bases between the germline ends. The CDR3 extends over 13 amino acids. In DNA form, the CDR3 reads TGTGCCAGCAACTACAGGGCGGATCAGCCCCAGCATTTT. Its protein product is CASNYRADQPQHF.

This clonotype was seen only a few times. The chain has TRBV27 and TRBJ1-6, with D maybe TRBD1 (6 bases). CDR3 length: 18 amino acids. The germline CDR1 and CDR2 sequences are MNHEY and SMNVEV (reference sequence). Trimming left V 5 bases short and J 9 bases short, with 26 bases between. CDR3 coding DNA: TGTGCCAGCAGTCCGACTCGAGCAGGGGTTCGGGGTATTTCACCCCTCCACTTT. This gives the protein CASSPTRAGVRGISPLHF.

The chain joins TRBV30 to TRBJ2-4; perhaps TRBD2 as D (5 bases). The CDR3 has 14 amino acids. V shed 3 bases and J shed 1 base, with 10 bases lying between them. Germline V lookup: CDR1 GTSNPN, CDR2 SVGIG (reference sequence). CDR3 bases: TGTGCCTGGAGGAACCCGGGGGCCAAAAACATTCAGTACTTC. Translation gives CAWRNPGAKNIQYF. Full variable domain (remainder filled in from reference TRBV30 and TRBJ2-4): SQTIHQWPATLVQPVGSPLSLECTVEGTSNPNLYWYRQAAGRGLQLLFYSVGIGQISSEVPQNLSASRPQDRQFILSSKKLLLSDSGFYLCAWRNPGAKNIQYFGAGTRLSVL.

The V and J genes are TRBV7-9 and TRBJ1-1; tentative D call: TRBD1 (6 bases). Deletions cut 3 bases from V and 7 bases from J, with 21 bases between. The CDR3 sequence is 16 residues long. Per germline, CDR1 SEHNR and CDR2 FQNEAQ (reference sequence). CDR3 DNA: TGTGCCAGCAGCTTGGGCCTCCCGGGACACCCATATGAAGCTTTCTTT. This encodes CASSLGLPGHPYEAFF.

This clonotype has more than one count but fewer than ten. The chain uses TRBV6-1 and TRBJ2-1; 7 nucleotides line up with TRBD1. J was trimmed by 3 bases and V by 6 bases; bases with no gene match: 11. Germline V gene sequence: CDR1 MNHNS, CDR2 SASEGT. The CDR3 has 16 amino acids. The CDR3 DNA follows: TGTGCCAGCAGACCCCGTCCGACAGGGTACTACAATGAGCAGTTCTTC. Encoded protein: CASRPRPTGYYNEQFF.

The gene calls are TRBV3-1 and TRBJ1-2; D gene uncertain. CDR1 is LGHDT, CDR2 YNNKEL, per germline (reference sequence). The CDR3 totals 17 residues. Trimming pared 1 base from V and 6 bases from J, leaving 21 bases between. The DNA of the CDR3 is TGTGCCAGCAGCCAAGGGGCATTTGGACGGAGGTGGGATGGCTACACCTTC. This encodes CASSQGAFGRRWDGYTF.

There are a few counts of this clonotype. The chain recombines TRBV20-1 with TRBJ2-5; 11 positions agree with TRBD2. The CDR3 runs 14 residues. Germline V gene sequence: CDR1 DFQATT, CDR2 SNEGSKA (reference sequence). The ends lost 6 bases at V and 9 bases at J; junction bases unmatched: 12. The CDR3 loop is CSAITLIAGGPQYF. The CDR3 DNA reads TGCAGTGCCATCACACTAATAGCGGGAGGGCCCCAGTACTTC.

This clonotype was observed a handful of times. DNA for the CDR3: TGCGCCAGCAGCTACGGACCCACCGTTGACGAGCAGTACTTC. Translation: CASSYGPTVDEQYF. The chain employs TRBV5-1 and TRBJ2-7, with D unclear. This CDR3 region has 14 residues. Germline V gene sequence: CDR1 SGHRS, CDR2 YFSETQ. V dropped 3 bases and J dropped 5 bases, with 15 bases sitting between them.

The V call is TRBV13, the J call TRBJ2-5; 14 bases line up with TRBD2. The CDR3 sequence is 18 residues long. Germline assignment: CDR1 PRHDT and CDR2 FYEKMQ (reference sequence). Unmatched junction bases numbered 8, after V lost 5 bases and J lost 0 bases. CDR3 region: CASSAGTSGSWYQETQYF. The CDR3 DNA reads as TGTGCCAGCAGCGCCGGGACTAGCGGGAGTTGGTACCAAGAGACCCAGTACTTC.